A single sample gave rise to the 30 T cell receptor beta chains below, sequenced in a study of shared clonotypes between healthy human individuals. Clones were read by immunoSEQ multiplex PCR, and TCRdb kept only the in-frame ones, dropping some. The sample consists of about 690,000 clones, less than 95% of them appearing once. The sequencing input was memory CD8+ T cells from PBMCs. Subset here: CD45RO+ cells pooled with CCR7-negative TemRA cells. The receptors come from a man younger than 35 in good health. Some clones in this sample may be carry-over from other donors' samples.

V and J are TRBV7-9 and TRBJ2-7; no firm D call. CDR3 length: 15 amino acids. The V end lost 0 bases, the J end lost 3 bases, and 12 bases lay between the germline ends. Germline CDR1 SEHNR, CDR2 FQNEAQ (reference sequence). CDR3 DNA sequence: TGTGCCAGCAGCTTAGCGCGCGGAACATACTACGAGCAGTACTTC. This gives the protein CASSLARGTYYEQYF.

This chain connects TRBV19 to TRBJ2-3; D unclear. Germline V CDR1 and CDR2: LNHDA, SQIVND (reference sequence). Trimming left V 3 bases short and J 5 bases short, with 9 bases between. CDR3 size: 13 residues. This CDR3 reads CASSMRHKDTQYF. The CDR3 DNA sequence: TGTGCCAGTAGTATGAGGCATAAAGATACGCAGTATTTT.

Notes on this clone: The same CDR3 also results from other DNA sequences found in this sample. This chain joins TRBV6-5 and TRBJ2-5, with D perhaps TRBD1 (6 bases). Trimming left V 0 bases short and J 3 bases short, with 8 bases between. Looked up from germline, CDR1 is MNHEY and CDR2 is SVGAGI. The CDR3 runs to 14 residues. The CDR3 DNA reads TGTGCCAGCAGTTACTCGGCAGGGGAAGAGACCCAGTACTTC. Translated, it gives CASSYSAGEETQYF.

Regarding this clone: Other DNA sequences in this specimen translate into the identical CDR3. The rearrangement uses TRBV7-2 and TRBJ2-1; 8 nucleotides match TRBD2. Germline V gives CDR1 SGHTA, CDR2 FQGNSA. The J segment lost 5 bases and the V segment lost 1 base, leaving 4 bases of the junction unmatched. CDR3 length equals 15 residues. This CDR3 reads CASSLGLAGNNEQFF. The CDR3 bases are TGTGCCAGCAGCTTAGGGTTAGCGGGGAACAATGAGCAGTTCTTC.

As regards this clone: The same CDR3 also results from other DNA sequences found in this sample. V and J are TRBV27 and TRBJ2-7; TRBD2 agrees at 10 bases. Germline values: CDR1 MNHEY, CDR2 SMNVEV (reference sequence). The CDR3 runs 15 residues. V trimming: 2 bases; J trimming: 1 base; junction bases outside the gene matches: 2. The CDR3 loop is CASSLGLAASYEQYF. The CDR3 bases are TGTGCCAGCAGTTTAGGACTAGCGGCTTCCTACGAGCAGTACTTC.

CDR3: CASSSGYSTDTQYF. As DNA, the CDR3 is TGTGCCAGCAGCTCGGGTTATAGCACAGATACGCAGTATTTT. The chain joins TRBV5-4 to TRBJ2-3; D not certain. The length of the CDR3 is 14 residues. Trimming took off 3 bases at V and 0 bases at J, with 8 bases between the two ends. Per germline, CDR1 SGHNT and CDR2 YYREEE (reference sequence).

The chain employs TRBV4-3 and TRBJ2-1; unclear D gene. With 0 bases removed from V and 7 bases from J, the gap between germline ends came to 16 bases. The CDR3 loop spans 16 amino acids. Per the germline V gene, CDR1 is LGHNA and CDR2 is YSLEER. The CDR3 is CASSQDNRRWENEQFF. CDR3 in DNA: TGCGCCAGCAGCCAAGATAATCGCAGGTGGGAAAATGAGCAGTTCTTC.

This sequence joins TRBV20-1 and TRBJ2-1; D possibly corresponds to TRBD2 (5 bases). Germline CDR1 reads DFQATT; CDR2 reads SNEGSKA (reference sequence). The ends were cut back, 3 bases at V and 10 bases at J, with 7 bases in the middle. The CDR3 loop spans 10 amino acids. CDR3 sequence: CSASLAEQFF. As DNA, the CDR3 is TGCAGTGCTAGTCTAGCCGAGCAGTTCTTC.

V usage is TRBV15 and J usage is TRBJ2-1, with TRBD2 matching 7 bases. Germline assignment: CDR1 LNHNV and CDR2 YYDKDF (reference sequence). This CDR3 has 16 residues. Trimming took 0 bases from V and 3 from J; bases not matched to a gene: 5. CDR3 DNA: TGTGCCACCAGCAGAGAAAGGGGCGGGAGCTACAATGAGCAGTTCTTC. The encoded protein is CATSRERGGSYNEQFF.

The V call is TRBV28, the J call TRBJ2-5; tentatively, D is TRBD2 (5 bases). The DNA end is a closer match to TRBJ2-7, so the J assignment may be wrong. The CDR3 extends over 15 amino acids. CDR1 and CDR2 from the germline V gene are MDHEN and SYDVKM. The CDR3 bases are TGTGCCAGCAGTCCATTGGTCGGAGGCTCCTACGAGCAGTACTTC. Residues: CASSPLVGGSYEQYF.

The chain uses TRBV2 and TRBJ2-7; D gene uncertain. The V end lost 3 bases, the J end lost 7 bases, and 10 bases lay between the germline ends. This CDR3 region has 12 residues. Germline V gene data show CDR1 as SNHLY and CDR2 as FYNNEI. The CDR3 region is CASSDLFSEQYF. For the CDR3, the DNA is TGTGCCAGCAGTGATTTATTCAGTGAGCAGTACTTC.

Here the CDR3 reads CASSLGQGAFEQYF. The CDR3 DNA reads TGTGCCAGCAGCTTAGGACAGGGGGCTTTCGAGCAGTACTTC. J is TRBJ2-7 and V is TRBV11-2, with TRBD1 matching over 10 bases. The CDR3 is 14 residues long. Germline lookup yields CDR1 SGHAT and CDR2 FQNNGV. V shed 1 base, J shed 6 bases, and the junction held 3 bases outside the gene matches.

A remark on this clone: Other DNA sequences from this sample encode an identical CDR3 as well. This chain links TRBV6-5 with TRBJ2-2; unclear D gene. V shed 2 bases and J shed 1 base, with 8 bases lying between them. CDR1 is MNHEY, CDR2 SVGAGI, per germline. This CDR3 is built from 15 residues. The CDR3 loop is CASSYARQNTGELFF. The CDR3 region has the DNA TGTGCCAGCAGTTACGCCCGCCAGAACACCGGGGAGCTGTTTTTT.

This chain joins TRBV7-9 and TRBJ1-4; 7 positions match TRBD1. Germline CDR1 SEHNR, CDR2 FQNEAQ (reference sequence). The CDR3 consists of 13 residues. V lost 5 bases, J lost 7 bases, and 4 bases stayed unmatched. The CDR3: CASSMDRIEKLFF. The CDR3, as DNA: TGTGCCAGCAGCATGGACAGGATTGAAAAACTGTTTTTT.

The gene calls are TRBV7-9 and TRBJ1-2; unclear D gene. The V gene lost 5 bases and the J gene lost 1 base, with 8 bases spanning the gap. CDR1 is SEHNR, CDR2 FQNEAQ, per germline (reference sequence). The CDR3 has 13 residues. In DNA, the CDR3 is TGTGCCAGCAGCCCACAAGTTAACTATGGCTACACCTTC. It encodes CASSPQVNYGYTF.

This clone was counted between two and nine times. The rearrangement uses TRBV6-1 and TRBJ1-1, with D tentatively TRBD1 (6 bases). The CDR3 spans 13 residues. The germline CDR1 and CDR2 sequences are MNHNS and SASEGT. V was shortened by 5 bases and J by 3 bases, with 10 bases between the two germline ends. The CDR3 DNA follows: TGTGCCAGCAGTCAGGGGTGGTACACTGAAGCTTTCTTT. Its protein is CASSQGWYTEAFF.

The DNA for the CDR3 is TGTGCCAGCAGTTTCTCAGGGGGCACCCGGGAGCAGTACTTC. It encodes CASSFSGGTREQYF. The chain links TRBV28 to TRBJ2-7; 8 bases are a match to TRBD1. The CDR3 runs to 14 residues. In germline, CDR1 is MDHEN, CDR2 SYDVKM. J gave up 7 bases and V 3 bases, and 8 bases lay outside the gene matches.

The chain recombines TRBV11-2 with TRBJ2-1; D is uncertain. V lost 0 bases to trimming and J lost 7 bases, with 19 bases between them. CDR1 is SGHAT, CDR2 FQNNGV, per germline. The CDR3 has 17 residues. The CDR3 region is CASSLDLSGTPGNEQFF. DNA of the CDR3: TGTGCCAGCAGCTTAGATCTAAGTGGCACCCCCGGGAATGAGCAGTTCTTC. The whole variable domain, filled in from reference TRBV11-2 and TRBJ2-1, reads EAGVAQSPRYKIIEKRQSVAFWCNPISGHATLYWYQQILGQGPKLLIQFQNNGVVDDSQLPKDRFSAERLKGVDSTLKIQPAKLEDSAVYLCASSLDLSGTPGNEQFFGPGTRLTVL.

The chain carries TRBV7-3 and TRBJ2-5, with 8 bases that match TRBD2. J was trimmed by 5 bases and V by 0 bases; bases with no gene match: 8. Germline loops: CDR1 SGHTA, CDR2 FQGTGA. The CDR3 runs to 16 residues. Here the CDR3 DNA reads TGTGCCAGCAGCTTAACTCCAGCGGGAGCGGAGGAGACCCAGTACTTC. It is translated as CASSLTPAGAEETQYF.

The rearrangement links TRBV13 to TRBJ2-1, with TRBD2 as a possible D gene (5 bases). The V gene lost 0 bases and the J gene lost 8 bases, with 17 bases spanning the gap. CDR1 is PRHDT, CDR2 FYEKMQ, per germline (reference sequence). The CDR3 covers 16 residues. The CDR3 loop reads CASSLGVGVQRDEQFF. The CDR3, as DNA: TGTGCCAGCAGCTTAGGGGTCGGGGTACAACGGGATGAGCAGTTCTTC. The variable domain in full, with the rest retrieved from reference TRBV13 and TRBJ2-1, is AAGVIQSPRHLIKEKRETATLKCYPIPRHDTVYWYQQGPGQDPQFLISFYEKMQSDKGSIPDRFSAQQFSDYHSELNMSSLELGDSALYFCASSLGVGVQRDEQFFGPGTRLTVL.

The rearrangement uses TRBV11-2 and TRBJ1-2; the D gene is possibly TRBD1 (5 bases). The CDR3 length is 13 residues. The V end was cut by 1 base, the J end by 7 bases, with 10 bases between. Germline V gene lookup returns CDR1 SGHAT and CDR2 FQNNGV. As DNA, the CDR3 is TGTGCCAGCAGCTTAGTTTCAGGGATTGGCTACACCTTC. Translation: CASSLVSGIGYTF. Supplemented by reference TRBV11-2 and TRBJ1-2, the full variable domain reads EAGVAQSPRYKIIEKRQSVAFWCNPISGHATLYWYQQILGQGPKLLIQFQNNGVVDDSQLPKDRFSAERLKGVDSTLKIQPAKLEDSAVYLCASSLVSGIGYTFGSGTRLTVV.

The chain carries TRBV28 and TRBJ2-7; possible D gene TRBD1, 5 bases. The V end lost 3 bases, the J end lost 2 bases, and 17 bases lay between the germline ends. Germline loops: CDR1 MDHEN, CDR2 SYDVKM. The CDR3 runs 16 residues. The DNA for the CDR3 is TGTGCCAGCAGTTTCCGATATACGGACAACCCCTACGAGCAGTACTTC. Its translation is CASSFRYTDNPYEQYF.

The chain links TRBV9 to TRBJ2-4; 10 bases fit TRBD2. The CDR3 spans 16 residues. Germline V gives CDR1 SGDLS, CDR2 YYNGEE. Trimming took 0 bases from V and 5 from J; bases not matched to a gene: 5. CDR3 region: CASSVDRLAGENIQYF. CDR3 DNA sequence: TGTGCCAGCAGCGTAGATAGGCTAGCGGGAGAAAACATTCAGTACTTC.

This clone appeared a single time. The CDR3 DNA is TGTGCCAGCAGCTTTCTACGTGGGGGAGAGACCCAGTACTTC. It translates to CASSFLRGGETQYF. The V and J genes are TRBV7-6 and TRBJ2-5; D may match TRBD1 or TRBD2 (5 bases each). V lost 3 bases, J lost 4 bases, and 12 bases lay in between. CDR1 is SGHVS, CDR2 FNYEAQ, per germline. The CDR3 sequence is 14 residues long. The variable domain in full, with the rest retrieved from reference TRBV7-6 and TRBJ2-5, is GAGVSQSPRYKVTKRGQDVALRCDPISGHVSLYWYRQALGQGPEFLTYFNYEAQQDKSGLPNDRFSAERPEGSISTLTIQRTEQRDSAMYRCASSFLRGGETQYFGPGTRLLVL.

A word on this clone: This sample includes further DNA sequences coding for the same CDR3. This chain links TRBV7-8 with TRBJ2-7; D is ambiguous. Germline CDR1 reads SGHVS; CDR2 reads FQNEAQ. The length of the CDR3 is 12 residues. V was clipped by 5 bases and J by 3 bases, with 8 bases between them. CDR3 sequence (DNA): TGTGCCAGCAGCCCGTCGGGCTACGAGCAGTACTTC. It specifies CASSPSGYEQYF.

This clone was counted ten times or more. This chain joins TRBV27 and TRBJ2-3, with D unclear. The CDR3 consists of 14 residues. V gave up 6 bases and J gave up 2 bases, with 12 bases separating them. CDR1 and CDR2 (germline): MNHEY, SMNVEV (reference sequence). The CDR3 loop reads CASSWAGSTDTQYF. CDR3 sequence (DNA): TGTGCCAGCAGCTGGGCCGGGTCCACAGATACGCAGTATTTT.

The chain uses TRBV13 and TRBJ1-4; 9 positions match TRBD1. Germline trimming cut 5 bases from V and 8 bases from J; bases unmatched to any gene: 6. Germline CDR1 is PRHDT and CDR2 is FYEKMQ (reference sequence). This CDR3 has 14 residues. CDR3 sequence reads: CASSKDRGDEKLFF. CDR3 bases: TGTGCCAGCAGCAAGGACAGGGGAGACGAAAAACTGTTTTTT.

This chain uses TRBV11-2 with TRBJ2-3; D may be TRBD2 (5 bases). The germline gives CDR1 SGHAT, CDR2 FQNNGV. This CDR3 is built from 14 residues. V lost 3 bases to trimming and J lost 1 base, with 8 bases between them. The CDR3 spells CASSFRGGTDTQYF. CDR3 DNA: TGTGCCAGCAGCTTCCGGGGAGGCACAGATACGCAGTATTTT.

This clone was seen a single time. The chain is built from TRBV13 and TRBJ2-1, with unresolved D. The CDR3 runs 12 residues. Germline CDR1 reads PRHDT; CDR2 reads FYEKMQ (reference sequence). V was shortened by 5 bases and J by 10 bases, with 12 bases between the two germline ends. The CDR3 nucleotides read TGTGCCAGCAGCCATCACCCCGAAGAGCAGTTCTTC. Its protein product is CASSHHPEEQFF.

This chain connects TRBV19 to TRBJ1-2, with 7 nucleotides matching TRBD1. The trim removed 5 bases at V and 3 bases at J, leaving 6 bases unmatched. Germline-derived CDR1 and CDR2 are LNHDA and SQIVND (reference sequence). The CDR3 is made up of 14 amino acids. The CDR3 loop is CASSARTGDYGYTF. The CDR3 DNA reads as TGTGCCAGTAGTGCCCGAACAGGGGACTATGGCTACACCTTC.